This TCR beta chain stems from a study of shared clonotypes between healthy human individuals. Germline V lookup: CDR1 SNHLY, CDR2 FYNNEI. This CDR3 has 12 residues. With 5 bases removed from V and 9 bases from J, the gap between germline ends came to 8 bases. The data were produced by immunoSEQ multiplex PCR, yet TCRdb's version contains in-frame clones alone and is incomplete. Here the sample spans nearly 1,000,000 clones, 76% being singletons. This clone was counted a few times. This receptor was obtained from a man in his late teens or twenties in good health. The genes are TRBV2 and TRBJ1-6; D perhaps matches TRBD1 (5 bases). Sequenced: memory CD4+ T cells sorted from blood. Documented subset: CD45RA-negative fraction. Here the CDR3 DNA reads TGTGCCAGCAGTTACACAGGTTCACCCCTCCACTTT. It yields the protein CASSYTGSPLHF.